This T cell receptor (beta chain) was obtained from a study of glioma-infiltrating T cells after dendritic cell vaccination. The wider study: Between the early 2000s and the early 2010s, patients got autologous tumor lysate-pulsed dendritic cell vaccines.

Study conclusions and caveats: Few patients contributed both blood and tumor specimens.

Here immunoSEQ multiplex PCR was the method, and the copy in TCRdb shows in-frame clones only, minus some. The sample lists about 24,000 clones; roughly 90% were seen once. Time point described: after dendritic cell vaccination, including at tumor progression/relapse. Trimming shortened V by 1 base and J by 2 bases, and 9 bases separated the two germline ends. There are 15 residues in the CDR3. Germline lookup yields CDR1 SEHNR and CDR2 FQNEAQ (reference sequence). On this clone: Its matching antigen is unknown.

The receptor was isolated from a human donor with glioblastoma. The specimen comprised blood, sampled after dendritic cell vaccination. The J gene is TRBJ1-5, the V gene TRBV7-9; D call uncertain. This CDR3 is CASSLVSEGNQPQHF. CDR3 sequence (DNA): TGTGCCAGCAGCTTAGTATCGGAGGGCAATCAGCCCCAGCATTTT.